These 17 T cell receptor beta chains share one sample of origin, sequenced in a study of vaccination and CD4 T cells after COVID-19. These receptors are not linked to any known antigen. An Oncomine TCR Beta short-read assay was used to sequence the DNA from cultured CD4+ T cells. TCRdb reanalysed the PCR reads using MiXCR and keeps one entry per CDR3 protein. The profile shows 20,000 or so distinct CDR3 sequences, 67% of them singletons. The sample's treatment: 10-day PBMC culture with coronavirus spike peptide pools or control peptides (ViraFEST assay). Sequences were obtained from CD4+ T cells from blood, cultured in vitro. The receptors originated from a human donor who had recovered from COVID-19.

V and J are TRBV11-2 and TRBJ2-2; no reliable D call. Germline V gives CDR1 SGHAT, CDR2 FQNNGV. The ends were cut back, 5 bases at V and 6 bases at J, with 10 bases in the middle. The CDR3 is 13 amino acids. This chain's CDR3 is CASSQLGPGELFF. The CDR3 region has the DNA TGTGCCAGCAGCCAGCTGGGTCCCGGGGAGCTGTTTTTT.

J is TRBJ1-5 and V is TRBV20-1; unclear D gene. CDR3 size: 16 residues. V was pared by 6 bases and J by 2 bases, with 20 bases between. The germline V gene has CDR1 DFQATT and CDR2 SNEGSKA (reference sequence). CDR3 sequence: CSAGKTGVGGNQPQHF. CDR3 DNA sequence: TGCAGTGCGGGAAAAACTGGGGTTGGCGGCAATCAGCCCCAGCATTTT.

The table lists this clonotype with a count of one. The chain has TRBV6-2 or TRBV6-3 and TRBJ2-3; no clear D. Germline V gene data show CDR1 as MNHEY and CDR2 as SVGEGT. V was pared by 5 bases and J by 0 bases, with 12 bases between. The CDR3 has 15 residues. The DNA of the CDR3 is TGTGCCAGCAGTCAACTCCGAGCAAGCACAGATACGCAGTATTTT. Amino acid sequence: CASSQLRASTDTQYF.

This clonotype was detected only once. The chain has TRBV6-5 and TRBJ2-3, with 7 bases aligning to TRBD1. V was pared by 2 bases and J by 3 bases, with 8 bases of the junction left unmatched. CDR1 and CDR2 (germline): MNHEY, SVGAGI. The CDR3 is 16 residues long. The CDR3 is CASSYALAGGTDTQYF. CDR3 coding DNA: TGTGCCAGCAGTTACGCCCTGGCAGGGGGAACAGATACGCAGTATTTT.

This chain links TRBV28 with TRBJ2-3, with a possible D match to TRBD1 (5 bases). The germline V gene has CDR1 MDHEN and CDR2 SYDVKM. The CDR3 sequence is 16 residues long. Trimming left V 10 bases short and J 0 bases short, with 20 bases between. CDR3 region: CATRARVHPSTDTQYF. For the CDR3, the DNA is TGTGCCACCAGGGCCAGGGTTCACCCTAGCACAGATACGCAGTATTTT.

V and J are TRBV27 and TRBJ2-7; tentative D call: TRBD2 (6 bases). Germline V gives CDR1 MNHEY, CDR2 SMNVEV (reference sequence). Trimming stripped 5 bases from V and 7 bases from J, with 21 bases between. The CDR3 has 15 amino acids. The CDR3 nucleotides are TGTGCCAGCAGTCCGAGGGGACTTGGGGTACAAGAGCAGTACTTC. Translating it yields CASSPRGLGVQEQYF.

This chain links TRBV20-1 with TRBJ1-2; D is perhaps TRBD1 (6 bases). This CDR3 has 15 amino acids. V was trimmed by 3 bases and J by 10 bases, leaving 24 bases between them. In germline, CDR1 is DFQATT, CDR2 SNEGSKA (reference sequence). DNA for the CDR3: TGCAGTGCTAGGGGAGTCCTACCAGGGGAAAGGGACTACACCTTC. Protein sequence: CSARGVLPGERDYTF.

Here the CDR3 DNA reads TGTGCCAGCAGTCGGACAGGGATAGCGACCCAGTACTTC. Protein: CASSRTGIATQYF. The chain joins TRBV27 to TRBJ2-5; 8 bases are a match to TRBD1. CDR1 is MNHEY and CDR2 is SMNVEV in the germline V gene (reference sequence). V lost 5 bases to trimming and J lost 7 bases; unmatched junction nucleotides: 6. This CDR3 has 13 residues.

The J gene is TRBJ1-3, the V gene TRBV7-2; D is unresolved. Deletions cut 4 bases from V and 7 bases from J, with 17 bases between. This CDR3 region has 15 residues. CDR1 and CDR2 (germline): SGHTA, FQGNSA. CDR3 sequence: CASSYRRSGGNTIYF. CDR3 coding DNA: TGTGCCAGCAGCTACCGCCGGAGCGGCGGGAACACCATATATTTT.

The CDR3, as DNA: TGTGCCAGTAGTCCCCGAGCAGGAGTGGGCTACGAGCAGTACTTC. Translation: CASSPRAGVGYEQYF. This chain joins TRBV19 and TRBJ2-7; D remains unclear. The CDR3 spans 15 residues. The V gene's germline CDR1 is LNHDA and CDR2 SQIVND (reference sequence). V lost 5 bases and J lost 3, with 17 bases in between.

The rearrangement uses TRBV7-2 and TRBJ2-4; D remains unclear. V dropped 2 bases and J dropped 0 bases, with 11 bases sitting between them. Germline-derived CDR1 and CDR2 are SGHTA and FQGNSA. The CDR3 length is 16 residues. The CDR3 region has the DNA TGTGCCAGCAGCTTAAGGCCAGAATTAGCCAAAAACATTCAGTACTTC. Protein: CASSLRPELAKNIQYF.

This rearrangement joins TRBV24-1 to TRBJ2-1, with D unresolved. V lost 3 bases to trimming and J lost 2 bases, with 7 bases between them. Looked up from germline, CDR1 is KGHDR and CDR2 is SFDVKD. This CDR3 is built from 14 residues. The CDR3 nucleotides are TGTGCCACCAGTGATCGAACGGCCTACAATGAGCAGTTCTTC. Protein: CATSDRTAYNEQFF.

This rearrangement joins TRBV28 to TRBJ1-6; 9 positions agree with TRBD1. The CDR3 loop spans 13 amino acids. The trim removed 7 bases at V and 11 bases at J, leaving 6 bases unmatched. CDR1 MDHEN and CDR2 SYDVKM come from the germline V gene. The CDR3 reads CASNTGGGTPLHF. The CDR3 DNA reads as TGTGCCAGCAATACAGGGGGCGGGACACCCCTCCACTTT.

This clonotype appeared a few times. A junction end diverges from the germline sequence, so it may reflect a read error. The chain carries TRBV6-5 and TRBJ1-2, with 8 bases lining up with TRBD1. CDR1 is MNHEY, CDR2 SVGAGI, per germline. This CDR3 comprises 12 residues. This CDR3 reads CASSYNRGTEFF. The CDR3 coding sequence is TGTGCCAGCAGTTACAACAGGGGGACAGAGTTCTTC.

This chain joins TRBV20-1 and TRBJ1-1, with D possibly being TRBD1 (6 bases). The CDR3 contains 15 residues. Germline-derived CDR1 and CDR2 are DFQATT and SNEGSKA (reference sequence). Trimming stripped 3 bases from V and 4 bases from J, with 18 bases between. CDR3 in DNA: TGCAGTGCTAGTATACAGGGCCGGACGGCCACTGAAGCTTTCTTT. Its protein is CSASIQGRTATEAFF.

The chain carries TRBV28 and TRBJ1-1; no clear D gene. Germline CDR1 MDHEN, CDR2 SYDVKM. The CDR3 is made up of 13 amino acids. Trimming stripped 3 bases from V and 3 bases from J, with 8 bases between. The CDR3 coding sequence is TGTGCCAGCAGTTTGGGCAGACACACTGAAGCTTTCTTT. Amino acid sequence: CASSLGRHTEAFF.

This clonotype has only a few counts. The chain joins TRBV6-2 or TRBV6-3 to TRBJ2-5, with D hard to call. The CDR3 totals 14 residues. Trimming removed 2 bases from V and 1 base from J, with 8 bases in between. The germline CDR1 and CDR2 sequences are MNHEY and SVGEGT. DNA of the CDR3: TGTGCCAGCAGTTACGAACAGTTCCAAGAGACCCAGTACTTC. Residues: CASSYEQFQETQYF.